This T cell receptor beta chain emerged from a study of early T cells in non-severe SARS-CoV-2 infection. Turning to the study itself: Whole-blood bulk RNA, unsorted, was sequenced, and chains were unpaired.

V lost 5 bases, J lost 4 bases, and 12 bases lay in between. The CDR3 runs to 13 residues. Germline CDR1 reads SGHTA; CDR2 reads FQGNSA. This clonotype was found many times. As part of library construction, unique molecular identifiers were attached to individual cDNA molecules. TCRdb re-analysed the 5' RACE reads in MiXCR, keeping a single row per CDR3 protein. The sample includes tens of thousands of distinct CDR3 sequences, about 8% of them seen just once. The specimen was whole blood, collected at baseline. The genes are TRBV7-2 and TRBJ2-7; no reliable D call. The sequence derives from an adult who was a healthcare worker with PCR-confirmed SARS-CoV-2 infection or an uninfected control (not recorded which). The CDR3 region has the DNA TGTGCCAGCAGCACGCAGACCCTTTACGAGCAGTACTTC. Encoded protein: CASSTQTLYEQYF.